The 25 T cell receptor beta chains given below trace back to one sample, sequenced in a study of blood T cell repertoires in COVID-19. Method: immunoSEQ multiplex PCR; TCRdb's copy keeps in-frame clones and lacks some. Among 250,000 to 300,000 clones listed, 75% to 90% were seen once. What was sequenced was peripheral blood. These receptors all come from a woman aged 25 to 39 with active or convalescent COVID-19.

This clone was counted once. V and J are TRBV7-3 and TRBJ2-7; no firm D call. From germline, CDR1 is SGHTA and CDR2 FQGTGA. Trimming left V 5 bases short and J 8 bases short, with 16 bases between. The CDR3 extends over 13 amino acids. The CDR3 DNA reads as TGTGCCAGCAGCGCCACACAGTGGGCTAAGCAGTACTTC. Residues: CASSATQWAKQYF.

The CDR3, as DNA: TGTGCCAGCAAATGGGGACAGGGCGCGGGTGAAGCTTTCTTT. Protein: CASKWGQGAGEAFF. The gene calls are TRBV7-2 and TRBJ1-1; 9 nucleotides align to TRBD1. V was pared by 7 bases and J by 7 bases, with 10 bases of the junction left unmatched. Germline V gene data show CDR1 as SGHTA and CDR2 as FQGNSA. The CDR3 runs to 14 residues.

J is TRBJ1-2 and V is TRBV7-2; no reliable D call. Trimming removed 1 base from V and 0 bases from J, with 12 bases in between. CDR1 is SGHTA and CDR2 is FQGNSA in the germline V gene. The CDR3 length is 16 residues. CDR3 DNA sequence: TGTGCCAGCAGCTTAGGGGGAGAGTCGACTAACTATGGCTACACCTTC. Translation gives CASSLGGESTNYGYTF.

The rearrangement uses TRBV6-5 and TRBJ2-1; TRBD1 matches at 7 bases. This CDR3 is built from 15 residues. V was clipped by 6 bases and J by 0 bases; unmatched bases: 5. Germline V gene lookup returns CDR1 MNHEY and CDR2 SVGAGI. The DNA for the CDR3 is TGTGCCAGCAGAGTGGACAGGTTCTCCTACAATGAGCAGTTCTTC. Its protein is CASRVDRFSYNEQFF.

The CDR3 DNA sequence: TGTGCCAGCATGAGACGGGGGGCGGGTAATCAGCCCCAGCATTTT. Amino acid sequence: CASMRRGAGNQPQHF. The chain joins TRBV28 to TRBJ1-5; the D gene is possibly TRBD1 (6 bases). Germline V gives CDR1 MDHEN, CDR2 SYDVKM. The ends were cut back, 7 bases at V and 4 bases at J, with 17 bases in the middle. This CDR3 contains 15 residues.

The rearrangement uses TRBV28 and TRBJ1-1, with D unresolved. CDR3 length equals 15 residues. CDR1 and CDR2 from the germline V gene are MDHEN and SYDVKM. V lost 4 bases to trimming and J lost 6 bases, with 18 bases between them. The CDR3 bases are TGTGCCAGCAGTTGGACGGTTGGAAGCGGGCCTGAAGCTTTCTTT. Translated, it gives CASSWTVGSGPEAFF.

This sequence joins TRBV29-1 and TRBJ1-4, with D uncertain. CDR1 and CDR2 (germline): SQVTM, ANQGSEA. The length of the CDR3 is 11 residues. The chain's CDR3 is CLVRVGEKLFF. DNA of the CDR3: TGCCTGGTGAGGGTCGGGGAAAAACTGTTTTTT.

The chain carries TRBV28 and TRBJ1-2, with 7 nucleotides matching TRBD1. Looked up from germline, CDR1 is MDHEN and CDR2 is SYDVKM. V lost 6 bases and J lost 9; bases outside the gene matches: 10. This CDR3 is 13 amino acids long. Here the CDR3 DNA reads TGTGCCAGCAGCTTCACAGGGGCCGTTCGCTACACCTTC. Translation gives CASSFTGAVRYTF.

The chain combines TRBV3-1 (or the pseudogene TRBV3-2) with TRBJ2-7, with a possible D match to TRBD2 (5 bases). V dropped 5 bases and J dropped 4 bases, with 9 bases sitting between them. This CDR3 has 12 residues. Germline V gene lookup returns CDR1 LGHDT and CDR2 YNNKEL (reference sequence). The CDR3 is CASSYRGYEQYF. CDR3 coding DNA: TGTGCCAGCAGCTATCGGGGTTACGAGCAGTACTTC.

In nucleotides, the CDR3 is TGTGCCATCAGCGACAGGGGAGGCTACACCTTC. Protein sequence: CAISDRGGYTF. The V and J genes are TRBV10-3 and TRBJ1-2; 8 bases fit TRBD1. The J segment lost 8 bases and the V segment lost 6 bases, leaving 2 bases of the junction unmatched. The CDR3 runs 11 residues. Germline loops: CDR1 ENHRY, CDR2 SYGVKD.

This rearrangement joins TRBV19 to TRBJ1-4, with 9 positions matching TRBD1. The CDR3 sequence is 13 residues long. J lost 7 bases, V lost 5 bases, and 2 bases had no gene match. CDR1 and CDR2 (germline): LNHDA, SQIVND (reference sequence). The CDR3 loop is CASSEDRGEKLFF. CDR3 DNA: TGTGCCAGTAGTGAGGACAGGGGTGAAAAACTGTTTTTT.

The rearrangement uses TRBV5-1 and TRBJ2-1, with 9 bases identical to TRBD1. The CDR3 is 15 residues long. CDR1 SGHRS and CDR2 YFSETQ come from the germline V gene. Losses at the gene ends were 2 bases for V and 8 bases for J; bases not matched to a gene: 8. The CDR3 region has the DNA TGCGCCAGCAGCTTCGACAGGGGGAAGCTAGATGAGCAGTTCTTC. It yields the protein CASSFDRGKLDEQFF.

V usage is TRBV7-2 and J usage is TRBJ1-6; 8 nucleotides match TRBD1. Looked up from germline, CDR1 is SGHTA and CDR2 is FQGNSA. The ends lost 5 bases at V and 6 bases at J; junction bases unmatched: 6. The CDR3 length is 15 residues. Written as DNA, the CDR3 is TGTGCCAGCAGCCGGGGACAGGCCTCTAATTCACCCCTCCACTTT. This gives the protein CASSRGQASNSPLHF.

This clone was seen a few times. CDR3 sequence reads: CASSLSGGNNEQFF. The CDR3 coding sequence is TGTGCCAGCAGCCTTAGCGGGGGGAACAATGAGCAGTTCTTC. This chain uses TRBV11-3 with TRBJ2-1; 10 bases map to TRBD2. The CDR3 has 14 residues. Unmatched junction bases numbered 3, after V lost 5 bases and J lost 5 bases. Germline lookup yields CDR1 SGHNT and CDR2 YENEEA. Complete variable domain (other parts from reference TRBV11-3 and TRBJ2-1): EAGVVQSPRYKIIEKKQPVAFWCNPISGHNTLYWYLQNLGQGPELLIRYENEEAVDDSQLPKDRFSAERLKGVDSTLKIQPAELGDSAVYLCASSLSGGNNEQFFGPGTRLTVL.

This chain links TRBV7-8 with TRBJ2-7, with 10 bases lining up with TRBD2. V was clipped by 1 base and J by 9 bases; unmatched bases: 3. This CDR3 comprises 13 residues. CDR1 SGHVS and CDR2 FQNEAQ come from the germline V gene. The CDR3 region has the DNA TGTGCCAGCAGCTTAGAGAGGACTAGCGGGCAGTACTTC. Encoded protein: CASSLERTSGQYF.

This chain joins TRBV7-2 and TRBJ2-7; 10 bases are a match to TRBD1. Per the germline V gene, CDR1 is SGHTA and CDR2 is FQGNSA. The V gene end was trimmed by 4 bases and the J gene end by 3 bases; junction bases not matched to a gene: 6. There are 15 residues in the CDR3. DNA of the CDR3: TGTGCCAGCAGCTCCGACAGGGGGCAACACTACGAGCAGTACTTC. Translating gives CASSSDRGQHYEQYF.

The chain has TRBV25-1 and TRBJ2-1; 7 nucleotides align to TRBD1. V shed 4 bases, J shed 1 base, and the junction held 10 bases outside the gene matches. The CDR3 totals 17 residues. Germline V gives CDR1 MGHDK, CDR2 SYGVNS. CDR3 loop: CASSGKGTARSYNEQFF. The CDR3 nucleotides are TGTGCCAGCAGTGGAAAGGGGACAGCTAGATCCTACAATGAGCAGTTCTTC.

This chain connects TRBV27 to TRBJ1-5; the D gene is possibly TRBD1 (5 bases). CDR1 is MNHEY, CDR2 SMNVEV, per germline (reference sequence). V shed 6 bases and J shed 7 bases, with 16 bases lying between them. The CDR3 runs 14 residues. The CDR3 is CASRRIQGTQPQHF. The CDR3, as DNA: TGTGCCAGCAGACGTATCCAGGGTACCCAGCCCCAGCATTTT.

CDR3 in amino acids: CASRRATGELFF. The CDR3 bases are TGTGCCAGCAGGAGGGCGACCGGGGAGCTGTTTTTT. The chain uses TRBV6-5 and TRBJ2-2; tentative D call: TRBD2 (5 bases). Per germline, CDR1 MNHEY and CDR2 SVGAGI. V lost 6 bases to trimming and J lost 5 bases, with 7 bases between them. The CDR3 runs to 12 residues.

The chain couples TRBV12-3 or TRBV12-4 to TRBJ1-2; 7 bases fit TRBD1. J lost 7 bases, V lost 6 bases, and 8 bases had no gene match. The CDR3 is 13 amino acids. For the CDR3, the DNA is TGTGCCAGCAGCCCCGGACAGGTCCTTGGCTACACCTTC. Translated, it gives CASSPGQVLGYTF.

The J gene is TRBJ2-7, the V gene TRBV28; 8 bases agree with TRBD1. The V gene's germline CDR1 is MDHEN and CDR2 SYDVKM. After removal of 6 bases from V and 4 bases from J, the junction contained 8 bases not matched to a gene. The CDR3 length is 14 residues. CDR3 sequence (DNA): TGTGCCAGCAGGACGGGACAGGCAAATTACGAGCAGTACTTC. Its translation is CASRTGQANYEQYF.

The rearrangement joins TRBV27 to TRBJ1-2; no definite D call. Trimming pared 3 bases from V and 3 bases from J, leaving 17 bases between. Per germline, CDR1 MNHEY and CDR2 SMNVEV (reference sequence). CDR3 size: 16 residues. In DNA form, the CDR3 reads TGTGCCAGCAGTTTCCTACCAGGAGGGCGGGACTATGGCTACACCTTC. Protein: CASSFLPGGRDYGYTF.

The rearrangement uses TRBV10-3 and TRBJ2-2; TRBD1 aligns across 9 bases. The CDR3 has 19 amino acids. The V segment lost 5 bases and the J segment 6 bases; nucleotides outside the gene matches: 19. The germline V gene encodes CDR1 ENHRY and CDR2 SYGVKD. CDR3 nucleotide sequence: TGTGCCATCAGTTCTTACCCAGGACAGGGGTCGCGGGGTCCCGGGGAGCTGTTTTTT. It specifies CAISSYPGQGSRGPGELFF.

The chain links TRBV10-1 to TRBJ1-1; no clear D. The germline V gene encodes CDR1 WNHNN and CDR2 SYGVQD (reference sequence). The CDR3 sequence is 15 residues long. With 4 bases removed from V and 0 bases from J, the gap between germline ends came to 12 bases. The CDR3 protein is CASSGRGGMNTEAFF. The CDR3 nucleotides read TGCGCCAGCAGTGGACGGGGAGGCATGAACACTGAAGCTTTCTTT.

The genes are TRBV4-2 and TRBJ2-2; 8 bases are a match to TRBD1. The CDR3 contains 16 residues. CDR1 is LGHNA, CDR2 YNFKEQ, per germline. V was clipped by 1 base and J by 1 base; unmatched bases: 2. The CDR3 spells CASSQAGTGNTGELFF. DNA for the CDR3: TGTGCCAGCAGCCAAGCCGGGACAGGGAACACCGGGGAGCTGTTTTTT.